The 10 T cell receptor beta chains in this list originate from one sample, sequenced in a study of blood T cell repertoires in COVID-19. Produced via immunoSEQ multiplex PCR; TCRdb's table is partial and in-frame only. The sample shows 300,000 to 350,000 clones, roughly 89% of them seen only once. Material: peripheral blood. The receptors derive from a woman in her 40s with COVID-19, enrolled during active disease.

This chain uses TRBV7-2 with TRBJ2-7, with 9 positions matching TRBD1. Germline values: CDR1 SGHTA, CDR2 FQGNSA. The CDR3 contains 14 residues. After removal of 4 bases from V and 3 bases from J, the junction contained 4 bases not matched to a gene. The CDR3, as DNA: TGTGCCAGCAGCTATAGGACAGGGGACTACGAGCAGTACTTC. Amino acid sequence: CASSYRTGDYEQYF.

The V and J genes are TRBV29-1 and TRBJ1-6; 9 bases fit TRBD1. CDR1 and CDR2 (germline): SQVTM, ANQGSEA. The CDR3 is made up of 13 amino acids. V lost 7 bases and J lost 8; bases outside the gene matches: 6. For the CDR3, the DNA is TGCAGCGCCGGGGACAGGGCGGATTCACCCCTCCACTTT. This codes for CSAGDRADSPLHF.

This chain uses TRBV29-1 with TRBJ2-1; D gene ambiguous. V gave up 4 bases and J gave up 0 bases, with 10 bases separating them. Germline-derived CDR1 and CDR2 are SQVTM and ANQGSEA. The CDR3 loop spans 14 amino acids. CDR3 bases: TGCAGCGTTGGGGTGGCGGCCTCCTACAATGAGCAGTTCTTC. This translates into CSVGVAASYNEQFF.

The CDR3 DNA reads as TGTGCCAGCAGCCAAAGGGGAGGGGTACAAGAGACCCAGTACTTC. It specifies CASSQRGGVQETQYF. The rearrangement uses TRBV14 and TRBJ2-5; 7 bases map to TRBD2. From germline, CDR1 is SGHDN and CDR2 FVKESK. V shed 2 bases and J 2 bases; nucleotides not matched to a gene: 5. The CDR3 sequence is 15 residues long.

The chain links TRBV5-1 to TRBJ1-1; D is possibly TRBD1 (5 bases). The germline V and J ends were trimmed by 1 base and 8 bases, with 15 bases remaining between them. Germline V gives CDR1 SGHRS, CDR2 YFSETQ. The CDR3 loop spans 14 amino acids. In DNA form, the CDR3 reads TGCGCCAGCAGCTTGCCAGGGCAGGGTTCCGAAGCTTTCTTT. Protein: CASSLPGQGSEAFF.

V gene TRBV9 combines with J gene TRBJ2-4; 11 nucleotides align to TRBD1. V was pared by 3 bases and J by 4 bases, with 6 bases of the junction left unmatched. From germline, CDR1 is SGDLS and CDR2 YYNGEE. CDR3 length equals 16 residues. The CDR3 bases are TGTGCCAGCAGCGGTCCGGGACAGGGGGTTAAAAACATTCAGTACTTC. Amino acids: CASSGPGQGVKNIQYF.

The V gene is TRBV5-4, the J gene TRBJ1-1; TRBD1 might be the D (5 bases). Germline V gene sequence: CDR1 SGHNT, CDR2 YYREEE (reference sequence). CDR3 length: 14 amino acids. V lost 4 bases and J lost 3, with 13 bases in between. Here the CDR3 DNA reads TGTGCCAGCAGCCGTGGCGGGGACGACACTGAAGCTTTCTTT. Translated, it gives CASSRGGDDTEAFF. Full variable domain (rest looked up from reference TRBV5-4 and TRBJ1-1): ETGVTQSPTHLIKTRGQQVTLRCSSQSGHNTVSWYQQALGQGPQFIFQYYREEENGRGNFPPRFSGLQFPNYSSELNVNALELDDSALYLCASSRGGDDTEAFFGQGTRLTVV.

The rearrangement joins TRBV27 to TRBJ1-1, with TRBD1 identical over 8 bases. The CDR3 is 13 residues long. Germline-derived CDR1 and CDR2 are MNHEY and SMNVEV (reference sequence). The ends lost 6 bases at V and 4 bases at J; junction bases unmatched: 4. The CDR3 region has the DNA TGTGCCAGCAGGTACACAGGGGGCACTGAAGCTTTCTTT. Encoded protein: CASRYTGGTEAFF.

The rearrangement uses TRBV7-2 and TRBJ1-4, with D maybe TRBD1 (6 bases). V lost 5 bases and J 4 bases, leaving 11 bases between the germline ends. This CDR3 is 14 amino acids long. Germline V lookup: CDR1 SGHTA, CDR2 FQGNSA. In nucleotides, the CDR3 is TGTGCCAGCAGCCTGGGACACAGTAATGAAAAACTGTTTTTT. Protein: CASSLGHSNEKLFF. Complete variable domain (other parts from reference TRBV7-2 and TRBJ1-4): GAGVSQSPSNKVTEKGKDVELRCDPISGHTALYWYRQSLGQGLEFLIYFQGNSAPDKSGLPSDRFSAERTGGSVSTLTIQRTQQEDSAVYLCASSLGHSNEKLFFGSGTQLSVL.

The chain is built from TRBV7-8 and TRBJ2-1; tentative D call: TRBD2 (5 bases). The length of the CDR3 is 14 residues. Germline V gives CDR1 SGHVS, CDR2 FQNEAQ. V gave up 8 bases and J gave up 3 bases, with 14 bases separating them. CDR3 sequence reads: CASSTSRDYNEQFF. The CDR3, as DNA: TGTGCCAGCTCAACTTCCCGGGACTACAATGAGCAGTTCTTC. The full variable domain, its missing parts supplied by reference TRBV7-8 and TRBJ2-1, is GAGVSQSPRYKVAKRGQDVALRCDPISGHVSLFWYQQALGQGPEFLTYFQNEAQLDKSGLPSDRFFAERPEGSVSTLKIQRTQQEDSAVYLCASSTSRDYNEQFFGPGTRLTVL.